In its sample, the clone carrying this T cell receptor (beta chain) is medium-sized. Its matching antigen is unknown. The library was built for alpha chains, so this beta chain is an off-target read and its size means little. TCRdb reprocessed the 5' RACE reads via MiXCR and lists one record per CDR3 protein. The sample records about 13,000 distinct CDR3 sequences, 5.6% being singletons. Trimming shortened V by 7 bases and J by 1 base, and 16 bases separated the two germline ends. The CDR3 is made up of 15 amino acids. This entry comes from a study of spatial heterogeneity in lung cancer. Study background: TCR and UMI combinations that were unique each appeared, on average, more than ten times in raw reads. The study's findings and limits: One measure, the expanded intratumoral alpha and beta TCR count, tracked tumor mutation counts.

As for time point: sample taken at primary tumor resection. In each case, whole RNA from tumor, nontumor lung or frozen PBMC was sequenced unsorted. The TCR comes from a female donor with early-stage non-small cell lung cancer. Sequenced material: lung tumor tissue, taken at surgery. This sequence joins TRBV12-3 or TRBV12-4 and TRBJ1-1; a possible D gene is TRBD1 (6 bases). CDR3 bases: TGTGCCAGCACCCCCCTCGGGGGCGGGAACACTGAAGCTTTCTTT. Its protein is CASTPLGGGNTEAFF.